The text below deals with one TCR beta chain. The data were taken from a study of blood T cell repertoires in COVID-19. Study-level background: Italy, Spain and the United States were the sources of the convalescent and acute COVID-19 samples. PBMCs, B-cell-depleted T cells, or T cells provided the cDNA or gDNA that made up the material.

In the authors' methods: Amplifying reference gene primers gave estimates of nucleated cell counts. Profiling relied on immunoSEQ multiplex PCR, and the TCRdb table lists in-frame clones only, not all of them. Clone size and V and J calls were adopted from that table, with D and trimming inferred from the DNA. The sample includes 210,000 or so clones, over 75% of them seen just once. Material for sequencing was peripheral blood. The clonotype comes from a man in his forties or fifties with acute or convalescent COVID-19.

Here the CDR3 reads CASSPQRALPEAFF. The CDR3, as DNA: TGTGCCAGCAGTCCCCAGCGGGCTCTCCCTGAAGCTTTCTTT. This sequence joins TRBV9 and TRBJ1-1; no definite D call. Trimming removed 5 bases from V and 6 bases from J, with 17 bases in between. This CDR3 comprises 14 residues. Germline V gene data show CDR1 as SGDLS and CDR2 as YYNGEE. Full variable domain (rest looked up from reference TRBV9 and TRBJ1-1): DSGVTQTPKHLITATGQRVTLRCSPRSGDLSVYWYQQSLDQGLQFLIQYYNGEERAKGNILERFSAQQFPDLHSELNLSSLELGDSALYFCASSPQRALPEAFFGQGTRLTVV.